The T cell receptor beta chain under discussion was sequenced for a study of radiation and T cells in renal cell carcinoma. Regarding the study as a whole: Top tumor clonotypes rose in blood 2 weeks post-radiation, then contracted. No pretreatment tumor biopsies were available for baseline clonotypes.

This table comes from immunoSEQ multiplex PCR, and its TCRdb copy is limited to in-frame clones, with some not included. The table shows 140,000 or so clones, with roughly 88% occurring only once. In regard to this clone: Its specificity is unknown.

Trimming took off 0 bases at V and 7 bases at J, with 8 bases between the two ends. Germline V lookup: CDR1 SGDLS, CDR2 YYNGEE. The CDR3 is made up of 13 amino acids. Time point described: baseline pretreatment blood. Treatment meaning: 15 Gy SBRT to primary tumor, nephrectomy 4 weeks later. After SBRT, blood was collected at 2 and 4 weeks, plus baseline. The patient's renal cell carcinoma had clear cell pathology. The sequence was obtained from a woman in her forties or fifties with renal cell carcinoma. The starting material was blood, obtained from a patient whose treatment included radiotherapy and nephrectomy. The chain combines TRBV9 with TRBJ1-5; D is unresolved. CDR3 residues: CASSVEPGQPQHF. The CDR3 nucleotides are TGTGCCAGCAGCGTAGAACCGGGGCAGCCCCAGCATTTT.